This passage covers 16 T cell receptor beta chains from one sample sequenced in a study of OX40 agonist ivuxolimab in advanced cancers. The protocol was immunoSEQ multiplex PCR, while the TCRdb copy is restricted to in-frame clones and leaves out a portion. The profile shows about 43,000 clones, 70% to 90% of them singletons. Sequenced material: CD4+ or CD8+ T cells sorted from blood, taken in a trial of the OX40 agonist ivuxolimab. The receptors were gathered from an adult with an advanced solid tumor such as melanoma, head and neck, liver or kidney cancer.

This chain joins TRBV5-6 and TRBJ1-2; a weak D match, TRBD1 (6 bases). The CDR3 has 12 residues. Germline-derived CDR1 and CDR2 are SGHDT and YYEEEE. Trimming cost V 1 base and J 5 bases, with 6 bases left between them. The CDR3 nucleotides read TGTGCCAGCAGCTTGACAGGGTATGGCTACACCTTC. Its translation: CASSLTGYGYTF. Looking up the rest from reference TRBV5-6 and TRBJ1-2 gives the full variable domain: DAGVTQSPTHLIKTRGQQVTLRCSPKSGHDTVSWYQQALGQGPQFIFQYYEEEERQRGNFPDRFSGHQFPNYSSELNVNALLLGDSALYLCASSLTGYGYTFGSGTRLTVV.

This clone was counted only a few times. The chain recombines TRBV7-9 with TRBJ1-1; TRBD1 matches 7 bases. V lost 4 bases, J lost 7 bases, and 3 bases stayed unmatched. Germline CDR1 reads SEHNR; CDR2 reads FQNEAQ (reference sequence). This CDR3 spans 12 amino acids. The CDR3 region is CASSSGQDEAFF. The CDR3 nucleotides are TGTGCCAGCAGCTCCGGACAGGATGAAGCTTTCTTT.

The rearrangement links TRBV28 to TRBJ2-7; a possible D gene is TRBD1 (5 bases). V was cut by 4 bases and J by 0 bases, with 13 bases left in between. Germline lookup yields CDR1 MDHEN and CDR2 SYDVKM. The CDR3 has 15 residues. This CDR3 reads CASSSAQEISYEQYF. In nucleotides, the CDR3 is TGTGCCAGCAGTTCGGCACAGGAAATCTCCTACGAGCAGTACTTC.

V is TRBV9 and J is TRBJ2-7, with 7 bases aligning to TRBD2. Trimming took 4 bases from V and 0 from J; bases not matched to a gene: 7. The CDR3 runs to 15 residues. Germline CDR1 is SGDLS and CDR2 is YYNGEE. For the CDR3, the DNA is TGTGCCAGCAGCCCCGTAGCGGGCCTCTCCTACGAGCAGTACTTC. This sequence encodes CASSPVAGLSYEQYF.

The chain uses TRBV9 and TRBJ2-7; TRBD2 might be the D (6 bases). Trimming pared 5 bases from V and 5 bases from J, leaving 20 bases between. In germline, CDR1 is SGDLS, CDR2 YYNGEE. The CDR3 has 15 residues. The CDR3 protein is CASSTGTQVLDEQYF. The DNA for the CDR3 is TGTGCCAGCAGTACCGGGACTCAAGTCCTGGACGAGCAGTACTTC.

The V call is TRBV13, the J call TRBJ2-3; the match to TRBD1 covers 9 bases. This CDR3 spans 19 amino acids. Germline lookup yields CDR1 PRHDT and CDR2 FYEKMQ (reference sequence). V shed 6 bases, J shed 2 bases, and the junction held 18 bases outside the gene matches. CDR3 nucleotide sequence: TGTGCCAGCAGATACGGCGCCACACAGGGGGCGCAAAACACAGATACGCAGTATTTT. Amino acids: CASRYGATQGAQNTDTQYF. Using reference TRBV13 and TRBJ2-3 for the parts outside the CDR3, the full variable domain is AAGVIQSPRHLIKEKRETATLKCYPIPRHDTVYWYQQGPGQDPQFLISFYEKMQSDKGSIPDRFSAQQFSDYHSELNMSSLELGDSALYFCASRYGATQGAQNTDTQYFGPGTRLTVL.

V usage is TRBV7-9 and J usage is TRBJ2-3; 9 bases align to TRBD1. The CDR3 runs to 16 residues. Unmatched junction bases numbered 10, after V lost 5 bases and J lost 4 bases. Per germline, CDR1 SEHNR and CDR2 FQNEAQ (reference sequence). In DNA, the CDR3 is TGTGCCAGCAGCCCACTGACAGGGGGTGGTGCAGATACGCAGTATTTT. Residues: CASSPLTGGGADTQYF.

V usage is TRBV29-1 and J usage is TRBJ2-2; weak D call: TRBD1 (8 bases). Germline V gene data show CDR1 as SQVTM and CDR2 as ANQGSEA. The CDR3 totals 14 residues. V dropped 6 bases and J dropped 3 bases, with 14 bases sitting between them. CDR3 amino acids: CSVVTGGDTGELFF. As DNA, the CDR3 is TGCAGCGTCGTAACAGGGGGGGACACCGGGGAGCTGTTTTTT.

This rearrangement joins TRBV5-4 to TRBJ2-5; TRBD1 matches 11 bases. Germline V gene data show CDR1 as SGHNT and CDR2 as YYREEE (reference sequence). Trimming cost V 5 bases and J 2 bases; bases outside gene matches: 5. This CDR3 has 15 residues. CDR3 bases: TGTGCCAGCAGAGACCGGGACAGGGGGCAAGAGACCCAGTACTTC. Its translation: CASRDRDRGQETQYF.

The V gene is TRBV7-8, the J gene TRBJ1-1; tentatively, D is TRBD1 (5 bases). With 3 bases removed from V and 0 bases from J, the gap between germline ends came to 17 bases. Germline CDR1 reads SGHVS; CDR2 reads FQNEAQ. The CDR3 is 17 amino acids. The CDR3 coding sequence is TGTGCCAGCAGCTTTGACCCAATCGGGGGGGTGAACACTGAAGCTTTCTTT. Its protein is CASSFDPIGGVNTEAFF. The full variable domain, completed using reference TRBV7-8 and TRBJ1-1, is GAGVSQSPRYKVAKRGQDVALRCDPISGHVSLFWYQQALGQGPEFLTYFQNEAQLDKSGLPSDRFFAERPEGSVSTLKIQRTQQEDSAVYLCASSFDPIGGVNTEAFFGQGTRLTVV.

This chain joins TRBV30 and TRBJ1-5, with D possibly TRBD1 on 5 matching bases. Per the germline V gene, CDR1 is GTSNPN and CDR2 is SVGIG (reference sequence). The CDR3 runs to 16 residues. V lost 0 bases to trimming and J lost 0 bases, with 12 bases between them. In DNA, the CDR3 is TGTGCCTGGAGTGTAGGAGGGGCTTATAGCAATCAGCCCCAGCATTTT. Translated: CAWSVGGAYSNQPQHF.

This clone has a single count. The gene calls are TRBV10-3 and TRBJ2-1, with D tentatively TRBD2 (5 bases). Germline assignment: CDR1 ENHRY and CDR2 SYGVKD. The CDR3 sequence is 14 residues long. Trimming took off 6 bases at V and 0 bases at J, with 9 bases between the two ends. In DNA, the CDR3 is TGTGCCATCAGCGGGGAAAGCTCCTACAATGAGCAGTTCTTC. Amino acid sequence: CAISGESSYNEQFF.

The chain carries TRBV28 and TRBJ2-7; maybe TRBD1 (5 bases). The CDR3 is 12 amino acids. V dropped 5 bases and J dropped 6 bases, with 11 bases sitting between them. CDR1 and CDR2 from the germline V gene are MDHEN and SYDVKM. CDR3: CASSPGSREQYF. CDR3 sequence (DNA): TGTGCCAGCAGTCCAGGGTCCCGCGAGCAGTACTTC.

This chain uses TRBV7-9 with TRBJ2-1; D not certain. Trimming left V 2 bases short and J 10 bases short, with 6 bases between. The germline gives CDR1 SEHNR, CDR2 FQNEAQ (reference sequence). The CDR3 consists of 11 residues. The CDR3 DNA follows: TGTGCCAGCAGCTTATCCCAAGAGCAGTTCTTC. This sequence encodes CASSLSQEQFF.

Notes on this clone: The junction does not match germline at one end; this may be a read error. The rearrangement joins TRBV5-1 to TRBJ2-6; 7 bases match TRBD1. This CDR3 has 14 residues. In germline, CDR1 is SGHRS, CDR2 YFSETQ. The CDR3 sequence: CASSWATGDNVLTF. The CDR3 DNA reads as TGCGCCAGCAGCTGGGCTACAGGGGACAACGTCCTGACTTTC.

This chain joins TRBV25-1 and TRBJ2-7; the D gene could be TRBD1 or TRBD2 (5 bases each). V lost 0 bases to trimming and J lost 2 bases, with 8 bases between them. CDR1 MGHDK and CDR2 SYGVNS come from the germline V gene. The CDR3 is made up of 14 amino acids. CDR3 protein: CASSEYRDAYEQYF. The CDR3 nucleotides are TGTGCCAGCAGTGAATACCGGGACGCCTACGAGCAGTACTTC.